The clone carrying this TCR beta chain was observed at least ten times. Its antigen is unknown. This entry belongs to a study of early T cells in non-severe SARS-CoV-2 infection. Study details: Sequencing targeted bulk RNA from unsorted whole blood, leaving chains unpaired. Study-level points and caveats: A preference for anti-spike CD8 responses marked VDJdb matching, which missed private and CD4 specificities.

The germline V gene encodes CDR1 LGHDT and CDR2 YNNKEL (reference sequence). Trimming removed 4 bases from V and 3 bases from J, with 6 bases in between. There are 12 residues in the CDR3. Unique molecular identifier tags were affixed to discrete cDNA molecules. TCRdb fed the 5' RACE reads into MiXCR, producing one record per CDR3 protein. Found here are about 72,000 distinct CDR3 sequences, roughly a tenth of them singletons; the top ten hold about 8.3%. The sequence was collected from an adult who was a healthcare worker with PCR-confirmed SARS-CoV-2 infection or an uninfected control (not recorded which). The J gene is TRBJ2-5, the V gene TRBV3-1; D uncertain. Material: whole blood, obtained at baseline. The DNA of the CDR3 is TGTGCCAGCAGCCTCCAGAAAGAGACCCAGTACTTC. As protein: CASSLQKETQYF.